This T cell receptor beta chain originates from a study of immune heterogeneity within non-small cell lung tumors. Study-wide results and limits: Comparison across individual patients showed largely distinct high-frequency T-cell receptor beta clonotypes. Identical dominant CDR3 beta clonotypes spanned tumor sites within a patient, beside site-unique high-frequency clones.

This CDR3 comprises 13 residues. Trimming shortened V by 6 bases and J by 3 bases, and 9 bases separated the two germline ends. Germline V CDR1 and CDR2: MDHEN, SYDVKM. Notes on this clonotype: Its target is unknown.

Template input, which was bulk tumor genomic DNA, totaled 600 to 650 ng per sample. Collection of several biopsies per primary tumor, spaced far apart, took place during surgery. Newly diagnosed with untreated non-small cell lung cancer, the patients underwent curative surgery. Multiplex PCR (32 V and 13 J primers) was used to amplify the TCR beta CDR3. TCRdb redid the calling of the multiplex PCR reads with MiXCR, one entry per CDR3 protein. The repertoire has some 2,000 distinct CDR3 sequences, roughly 36% of them found once; the top ten carry around 24%. Sequencing was carried out using lung tumor tissue. The V gene is TRBV28, the J gene TRBJ1-5, with D hard to call. The sequence came from a man between 65 and 85 years old with non-small cell lung cancer. CDR3: CASRRTNNQPQHF. The CDR3 DNA follows: TGTGCCAGCAGACGGACTAACAATCAGCCCCAGCATTTT.